This T cell receptor (beta chain) was obtained from a study of Graves' ophthalmopathy and Graves' hyperthyroidism. Study-level results: Ophthalmopathy progression cases were predicted by the model with roughly 68% sensitivity and around 72% specificity. Blood contained most expanded thyroid clonotypes exceeding 0.001 frequency.

The study amplified TCR beta CDR3 regions using RNA transcripts. In the first round, RT-PCR was carried out with HTBI primers, and a multiplex PCR formed the second round. TCRdb independently ran MiXCR on the multiplex PCR reads; one entry per CDR3 protein. The profile covers over 500,000 distinct CDR3 sequences, with approximately 22% appearing a single time and roughly 6.9% taken by the ten largest. Aged 18 to 65, the patients with hyperthyroidism had under 2 months' duration and were newly diagnosed. PBMCs came from roughly 9.1 ml of fresh peripheral blood. Trimming cost V 2 bases and J 4 bases; bases outside gene matches: 7. The CDR3 spans 15 residues. From germline, CDR1 is SGDLS and CDR2 YYNGEE. On this clonotype: What it binds is not known.

J is TRBJ2-5 and V is TRBV9, with 8 bases fitting TRBD2. The TCR originated in a woman aged 18-30 years with stable Graves' hyperthyroidism. Some clones in this sample may be carry-over from other donors' samples. Material for sequencing was peripheral blood. CDR3 sequence reads: CASSVGGGRAETQYF. The CDR3 DNA follows: TGTGCCAGCAGCGTCGGCGGGGGGCGGGCAGAGACCCAGTACTTC.